The 22 T cell receptor beta chains below were found in one sample sequenced in a study of T cells of healthy individuals. TCRdb re-called the 5' RACE reads through MiXCR, storing one row per CDR3 protein. The sample contains roughly 87,000 distinct CDR3 sequences, around 17% of which appear only once. These receptors were taken from a human donor in good health.

This clonotype came up a few times. This chain joins TRBV7-8 and TRBJ2-7, with 9 bases fitting TRBD1. The CDR3 covers 15 residues. Germline V gene data show CDR1 as SGHVS and CDR2 as FQNEAQ. J lost 5 bases, V lost 3 bases, and 8 bases had no gene match. The CDR3 reads CASSFAGTGYHEQYF. Written as DNA, the CDR3 is TGTGCCAGCAGCTTCGCCGGGACAGGGTATCACGAGCAGTACTTC.

This clonotype has only a few counts. V is TRBV29-1 and J is TRBJ1-1; D is uncertain. This CDR3 is 13 amino acids long. The V gene's germline CDR1 is SQVTM and CDR2 ANQGSEA. V was pared by 3 bases and J by 0 bases, with 8 bases between. CDR3 DNA sequence: TGCAGCGTTGAGTGGACTATGAACACTGAAGCTTTCTTT. It yields the protein CSVEWTMNTEAFF. The full variable domain, in which reference TRBV29-1 and TRBJ1-1 provide the parts outside the CDR3, is SAVISQKPSRDICQRGTSLTIQCQVDSQVTMMFWYRQQPGQSLTLIATANQGSEATYESGFVIDKFPISRPNLTFSTLTVSNMSPEDSSIYLCSVEWTMNTEAFFGQGTRLTVV.

This chain links TRBV9 with TRBJ2-1; TRBD1 is a possible D gene (6 bases). The CDR3 is 14 amino acids. CDR1 is SGDLS, CDR2 YYNGEE, per germline. With 4 bases removed from V and 4 bases from J, the gap between germline ends came to 12 bases. The CDR3 DNA reads as TGTGCCAGCAGCATTACAGGGACGTACAATGAGCAGTTCTTC. Translating it yields CASSITGTYNEQFF.

The rearrangement joins TRBV6-2 or TRBV6-3 to TRBJ2-6; D gene uncertain. The V end was cut by 0 bases, the J end by 2 bases, with 5 bases between. The CDR3 is made up of 15 amino acids. Germline-derived CDR1 and CDR2 are MNHEY and SVGEGT. The CDR3, as DNA: TGTGCCAGCAGTTACTCGATTGCTGGGGCCAACGTCCTGACTTTC. This encodes CASSYSIAGANVLTF.

This clonotype was recorded at least ten times. CDR3 amino acids: CASSSSGFSYEQYF. The CDR3 coding sequence is TGTGCCAGCAGCTCTAGCGGGTTCTCCTACGAGCAGTACTTC. J is TRBJ2-7 and V is TRBV27; 8 bases align to TRBD2. Germline lookup yields CDR1 MNHEY and CDR2 SMNVEV (reference sequence). The CDR3 contains 14 residues. J was trimmed by 0 bases and V by 6 bases; bases with no gene match: 4.

This sequence joins TRBV20-1 and TRBJ1-5; the D gene is possibly TRBD1 (6 bases). This CDR3 has 18 amino acids. V was cut by 5 bases and J by 5 bases, with 28 bases left in between. Germline CDR1 and CDR2: DFQATT and SNEGSKA (reference sequence). The CDR3: CSAQRSARGGFRDQPQHF. In DNA, the CDR3 is TGCAGTGCTCAGAGGTCGGCCAGGGGAGGCTTTAGGGATCAGCCCCAGCATTTT.

This clonotype was seen repeatedly, ten times or more. The rearrangement links TRBV7-6 to TRBJ1-3, with 9 nucleotides matching TRBD1. Germline V gene lookup returns CDR1 SGHVS and CDR2 FNYEAQ. The CDR3 contains 17 residues. The V gene end was trimmed by 5 bases and the J gene end by 2 bases; junction bases not matched to a gene: 10. The CDR3 is CASSPGFDRGTGNTIYF. CDR3 DNA: TGTGCCAGCAGCCCCGGATTTGACAGGGGGACTGGAAACACCATATATTTT.

This chain joins TRBV29-1 and TRBJ2-3; D may be TRBD2 (7 bases). Germline-derived CDR1 and CDR2 are SQVTM and ANQGSEA. The CDR3 is made up of 15 amino acids. CDR3 DNA: TGCAGTGTGGCTCGGAGGGGGGGAGGCACAGATACGCAGTATTTT. As protein: CSVARRGGGTDTQYF.

This clonotype was detected only a few times. This chain connects TRBV3-1 to TRBJ2-5; 10 bases fit TRBD2. Germline loops: CDR1 LGHDT, CDR2 YNNKEL (reference sequence). CDR3 length: 14 amino acids. Trimming took 10 bases from V and 2 from J; bases not matched to a gene: 7. The CDR3 coding sequence is TGTGCCATTCGGACTAGCGGTATACAAGAGACCCAGTACTTC. It is translated as CAIRTSGIQETQYF.

As for this clonotype: Sequence at one end of the junction differs from germline and may be a read error. J is TRBJ2-3 and V is TRBV7-7, with 10 bases matching TRBD2. Germline V gene sequence: CDR1 SSHAT, CDR2 FNYEAQ (reference sequence). The CDR3 spans 15 residues. The CDR3 DNA is TGTGCTAGCAGCTCAGCGGGAGGGAATACAGATACGCAGTATTTT. It translates to CASSSAGGNTDTQYF.

The rearrangement links TRBV2 to TRBJ1-4; D remains ambiguous. This CDR3 spans 14 amino acids. V was trimmed by 8 bases and J by 0 bases, leaving 10 bases between them. Germline values: CDR1 SNHLY, CDR2 FYNNEI. Written as DNA, the CDR3 is TGTGCCAGCCGCCTGAGGACAACTAATGAAAAACTGTTTTTT. This gives the protein CASRLRTTNEKLFF.

CDR3 region: CASSLRQGNEQFF. As DNA, the CDR3 is TGCGCCAGCAGCCTGAGACAGGGCAATGAGCAGTTCTTC. This sequence joins TRBV4-1 and TRBJ2-1; 7 nucleotides align to TRBD1. J was trimmed by 6 bases and V by 4 bases; bases with no gene match: 3. The germline V gene encodes CDR1 MGHRA and CDR2 YSYEKL. This CDR3 comprises 13 residues.

This clonotype was counted only a few times. The J gene is TRBJ1-1, the V gene TRBV3-1; 9 nucleotides match TRBD1. Germline CDR1 is LGHDT and CDR2 is YNNKEL (reference sequence). The CDR3 is 14 amino acids. Unmatched junction bases numbered 4, after V lost 3 bases and J lost 5 bases. CDR3 DNA: TGTGCCAGCAGCCAGTGGGACAGGGAAACTGAAGCTTTCTTT. Translated, it gives CASSQWDRETEAFF.

This chain links TRBV6-1 with TRBJ2-7; D is perhaps TRBD1 or TRBD2 (5 bases each). The germline V gene encodes CDR1 MNHNS and CDR2 SASEGT. V lost 5 bases, J lost 7 bases, and 15 bases lay in between. There are 13 residues in the CDR3. Here the CDR3 DNA reads TGTGCCAGCAGTCCCGGGACCGTCGGGGAGCAGTACTTC. Its protein is CASSPGTVGEQYF.

This clonotype was counted ten times or more. The CDR3 DNA sequence: TGTGCCAGCAGTTACGGCATTTGGACAGAAAATTCACCCCTCCACTTT. This translates into CASSYGIWTENSPLHF. The V call is TRBV6-2 or TRBV6-3, the J call TRBJ1-6, with a weak D call TRBD1 (6 bases). CDR3 length equals 16 residues. Trimming pared 2 bases from V and 7 bases from J, leaving 15 bases between. CDR1 and CDR2 from the germline V gene are MNHEY and SVGEGT.

This clonotype was found a few times. The rearrangement links TRBV5-6 to TRBJ2-1; the match to TRBD1 covers 10 bases. The CDR3 runs to 13 residues. Germline values: CDR1 SGHDT, CDR2 YYEEEE. The J segment lost 14 bases and the V segment lost 4 bases, leaving 9 bases of the junction unmatched. The CDR3 DNA sequence: TGTGCCAGCAGCGAGACAGGGGGCCTTAGAGAGTTCTTC. Its protein product is CASSETGGLREFF.

V gene TRBV5-1 combines with J gene TRBJ2-7; possible D gene TRBD1, 5 bases. The CDR3 covers 13 residues. Trimming pared 4 bases from V and 4 bases from J, leaving 12 bases between. Germline-derived CDR1 and CDR2 are SGHRS and YFSETQ. The CDR3 DNA is TGCGCCAGCAGCGGCAGGGTGGAGTACGAGCAGTACTTC. It translates to CASSGRVEYEQYF.

This clonotype was counted a few times. This chain joins TRBV28 and TRBJ2-2; a possible D gene is TRBD1 (6 bases). This CDR3 comprises 14 residues. Germline CDR1 MDHEN, CDR2 SYDVKM. Trimming left V 5 bases short and J 5 bases short, with 12 bases between. CDR3 in DNA: TGTGCCAGCAGTCAAAACAGGGCTACCGGGGAGCTGTTTTTT. Protein product: CASSQNRATGELFF.

This clonotype has more than one count but fewer than ten. J is TRBJ2-5 and V is TRBV9; D perhaps matches TRBD1 (6 bases). The CDR3 runs 14 residues. Trimming removed 3 bases from V and 5 bases from J, with 14 bases in between. Germline CDR1 SGDLS, CDR2 YYNGEE. CDR3 sequence: CASSAGTGTETQYF. CDR3 coding DNA: TGTGCCAGCAGCGCAGGAACAGGGACGGAGACCCAGTACTTC. The entire variable domain, with the rest obtained from reference TRBV9 and TRBJ2-5, is as follows: DSGVTQTPKHLITATGQRVTLRCSPRSGDLSVYWYQQSLDQGLQFLIQYYNGEERAKGNILERFSAQQFPDLHSELNLSSLELGDSALYFCASSAGTGTETQYFGPGTRLLVL.

This chain uses TRBV20-1 with TRBJ2-1; D unclear. This CDR3 has 12 residues. Germline V gives CDR1 DFQATT, CDR2 SNEGSKA (reference sequence). The germline V and J ends were trimmed by 3 bases and 4 bases, with 7 bases remaining between them. This chain's CDR3 is CSASSIYNEQFF. CDR3 sequence (DNA): TGCAGTGCTAGCTCGATTTACAATGAGCAGTTCTTC.

This clonotype was counted at least ten times. This rearrangement joins TRBV5-6 to TRBJ1-1, with D uncertain. The CDR3 has 14 amino acids. Trimming removed 0 bases at V and 2 bases at J, with 8 bases between. Germline V CDR1 and CDR2: SGHDT, YYEEEE. This CDR3 is CASSLDWGNTEAFF. In DNA, the CDR3 is TGTGCCAGCAGCTTGGATTGGGGTAACACTGAAGCTTTCTTT.

This clonotype was counted between two and nine times. The chain is built from TRBV4-1 and TRBJ2-1, with 7 bases that match TRBD1. The CDR3 totals 13 residues. The trim removed 8 bases at V and 5 bases at J, leaving 6 bases unmatched. The germline V gene encodes CDR1 MGHRA and CDR2 YSYEKL. The CDR3 region is CASRRTGNNEQFF. CDR3 DNA sequence: TGCGCCAGCCGCAGGACAGGTAACAATGAGCAGTTCTTC.